The 2 T cell receptor beta chains in this list originate from one sample, sequenced in a study of regulatory T cells in long-lasting Graves disease. The time point: newly diagnosed GD, antithyroid drugs for less than 3 months. PBMCs were the source of the RNA used for TCR sequencing. With iRepertoire HTBI primers and Arm-PCR of CDR3 regions, TCR beta libraries were built. TCRdb analysed the multiplex PCR reads with MiXCR anew, one entry per CDR3 protein. The sample consists of some 490,000 distinct CDR3 sequences, 12% of them appearing once. These data are also associated with another study on T cells in Graves' hyperthyroidism and ophthalmopathy.

This specimen was peripheral blood mononuclear cells (PBMCs), taken at new diagnosis, from a patient treated with antithyroid drugs. The origin of the receptors is a woman aged 25-40 years with Graves disease.

The gene calls are TRBV4-3 and TRBJ2-7; 7 nucleotides align to TRBD1. V gave up 2 bases and J gave up 1 base; unmatched junction bases: 8. Germline V CDR1 and CDR2: LGHNA, YSLEER. This CDR3 has 16 residues. The CDR3 DNA follows: TGCGCCAGCAGCCAATACCGGGACAGAAAGTCCTACGAGCAGTACTTC. As protein: CASSQYRDRKSYEQYF.

This clonotype was observed at least ten times. V gene TRBV18 combines with J gene TRBJ1-6; D is unclear. Trimming pared 2 bases from V and 7 bases from J, leaving 6 bases between. The CDR3 contains 13 residues. The germline CDR1 and CDR2 sequences are KGHSH and LQKENI. This CDR3 is CASSPTSNSPLHF. DNA of the CDR3: TGTGCCAGCTCACCAACCAGCAATTCACCCCTCCACTTT.